Given below is one T cell receptor (beta chain) in context. The antigen is undetermined. Making the TCR beta libraries involved quantitative 5'-RACE with molecular barcodes. Via MiXCR, TCRdb re-called the 5' RACE reads, giving one row per CDR3 protein. Of 200,000 to 300,000 distinct CDR3 sequences in the sample, about 10% were seen once. The entry originates in a study of CD8 T cells in ankylosing spondylitis. Study-wide findings and caveats: About 8 highly homologous variants made up a TCR beta motif that seemed to typify ankylosing spondylitis blood. Peripheral blood samples showed relatively rare disease-linked clones, and these clones were CD8+. Certain motif variants had earlier been reported in reactive arthritis synovial fluid and blood.

This clonotype originated in a male donor with ankylosing spondylitis or in good health (not recorded which). The source material was blood, either unsorted or a sorted T cell fraction (not recorded which).

CDR3 loop: CSARGGNTEAFF. The CDR3 bases are TGCAGTGCTAGGGGAGGGAACACTGAAGCTTTCTTT. The V gene is TRBV20-1, the J gene TRBJ1-1; D gene uncertain. Per the germline V gene, CDR1 is DFQATT and CDR2 is SNEGSKA (reference sequence). Trimming left V 3 bases short and J 1 base short, with 6 bases between. This CDR3 has 12 residues.